This is a list of T cell receptor beta chains from one sample in a study of vaccination and CD4 T cells after COVID-19. For these TCRs, the target antigens are not known. One entry per CDR3 protein results from TCRdb running MiXCR on the PCR reads. Of 15,000 or so distinct CDR3 sequences in the sample, roughly three fifths were seen once. The starting material was CD4+ T cells from blood, cultured in vitro, obtained after SARS-CoV-2 vaccination. These receptors were collected from a human donor who had recovered from COVID-19. CDR3s include the opening cysteine and the closing phenylalanine or tryptophan. The order of the fields is D gene, clone size, V gene, J gene, CDR3 DNA, CDR3 protein. D genes are given only for firm matches. The size field is filled for only some rows; it gives once, few, many or a size class.

D: .
size: .
V: TRBV7-2
J: TRBJ2-2
DNA: TGTGCCAGCAGCCCCCGTCGGGGGTCCACCGGGGAGCTGTTTTTT
CDR3: CASSPRRGSTGELFF

D: .
size: .
V: TRBV10-3
J: TRBJ2-3
DNA: TGTGCCATCAGTGAGCTAGGACTGGGCACAGATACGCAGTATTTT
CDR3: CAISELGLGTDTQYF

D: TRBD1
size: .
V: TRBV20-1
J: TRBJ1-1
DNA: TGCAGTGCTAGAGACCCGACAGGGGACACTGAAGCTTTCTTT
CDR3: CSARDPTGDTEAFF

D: .
size: .
V: TRBV21-1
J: TRBJ2-7
DNA: TGTGCCAGCAGCAAACAGCGGGAGGACTACGAGCAGTACTTC
CDR3: CASSKQREDYEQYF

D: .
size: .
V: TRBV7-3
J: TRBJ2-3
DNA: TGTGCCAGCAGCTTAGTCGGGGGGCCTAGCACAGATACGCAGTATTTT
CDR3: CASSLVGGPSTDTQYF

D: .
size: few
V: TRBV6-1
J: TRBJ1-1
DNA: TGTGCCAGCGGGGGGGCCCAGGGCACTGAAGCTTTCTTT
CDR3: CASGGAQGTEAFF

D: TRBD1
size: .
V: TRBV19
J: TRBJ1-5
DNA: TGTGCCAGCCAGACAGGGGGCGATCAGCCCCAGCATTTT
CDR3: CASQTGGDQPQHF

D: .
size: .
V: TRBV20-1
J: TRBJ2-1
DNA: TGCAGTGCTAGTCCACCGCTGGGTCTTTCAGGCAATGAGCAGTTCTTC
CDR3: CSASPPLGLSGNEQFF

D: .
size: few
V: TRBV18
J: TRBJ1-1
DNA: TGTGCCAGCTCACCAGGAGAGGACACTGAAGCTTTCTTT
CDR3: CASSPGEDTEAFF

D: .
size: .
V: TRBV7-9
J: TRBJ1-2
DNA: TGTGCCAGCAGCGGCTTAGAAAGGCGGGATGGCTACACCTTC
CDR3: CASSGLERRDGYTF

D: TRBD2
size: .
V: TRBV20-1
J: TRBJ2-1
DNA: TGCAGTGCTAGCCCGACTAGCGGCTCCTACAATGAGCAGTTCTTC
CDR3: CSASPTSGSYNEQFF

D: TRBD1
size: .
V: TRBV2
J: TRBJ2-7
DNA: TGTGCCAGCAGTGCGAGGACAGGGAGCTACGAGCAGTACTTC
CDR3: CASSARTGSYEQYF

D: .
size: .
V: TRBV7-8
J: TRBJ2-1
DNA: TGTGCCAGCACCCAGAGAGAAGGCTTTAACTACAATGAGCAGTTCTTC
CDR3: CASTQREGFNYNEQFF

D: .
size: few
V: TRBV11-2
J: TRBJ1-2
DNA: TGTGCCAGCAGCATCACCCGGAGCTATGGCTACACCTTC
CDR3: CASSITRSYGYTF